This is a list of T cell receptor beta chains from one sample in a study of CD8+ T cells in alopecia areata. TCRdb keeps only in-frame clones here, not all; method: immunoSEQ multiplex PCR. The sample has 150,000 or so clones; around 87% are singletons. Source: CD8+ T cells sorted from blood, taken at week 0. These receptors originate from a human donor with alopecia areata. The CDR3 runs from the conserved cysteine through the conserved F or W. A D gene is named only where the DNA matches it firmly. Clone size is not always given. Where it is, it says once, few, many or a class for expanded clones.

D gene	clone size	J gene	V gene	CDR3 protein	CDR3 DNA
NA	NA	TRBJ2-7	TRBV29-1	CSVEDQAGEVYEQYF	TGCAGCGTTGAAGATCAGGCAGGGGAAGTCTACGAGCAGTACTTC
NA	NA	TRBJ2-7	TRBV2	CASSPSMSSYEQYF	TGTGCCAGCAGCCCGAGTATGAGCTCCTACGAGCAGTACTTC
NA	NA	TRBJ2-7	TRBV6-1	CASSELNLSYEQYF	TGTGCCAGCAGTGAACTGAATCTCTCCTACGAGCAGTACTTC
TRBD1	NA	TRBJ2-7	TRBV27	CASSMGTGVEQYF	TGTGCCAGCAGTATGGGAACAGGGGTCGAGCAGTACTTC
NA	NA	TRBJ2-5	TRBV4-1	CASSQDEETQYF	TGCGCCAGCAGCCAAGATGAAGAGACCCAGTACTTC
NA	NA	TRBJ1-2	TRBV2	CASSGRTNYGYTF	TGTGCCAGCAGCGGCAGAACTAACTATGGCTACACCTTC
NA	NA	TRBJ2-1	TRBV29-1	CSVVIGGLRGIEQFF	TGCAGCGTTGTGATCGGCGGCCTTCGAGGGATTGAGCAGTTCTTC
NA	NA	TRBJ1-1	TRBV5-4	CASSLWTEAFF	TGTGCCAGCAGCTTGTGGACTGAAGCTTTCTTT
NA	NA	TRBJ2-5	TRBV29-1	CSVAGETETQYF	TGCAGCGTTGCTGGGGAAACGGAGACCCAGTACTTC
NA	NA	TRBJ2-6	TRBV9	CASSSPIRGRGIDGANVLTF	TGTGCCAGCAGCTCCCCCATTCGGGGGCGCGGAATTGACGGGGCCAACGTCCTGACTTTC
NA	once	TRBJ2-7	TRBV6-5	CASSPGGDPIYEQYF	TGTGCCAGCAGTCCCGGAGGGGACCCCATCTACGAGCAGTACTTC
NA	NA	TRBJ2-7	TRBV5-4	CASRRDSSYEQYF	TGTGCCAGTCGGCGGGACTCCTCCTACGAGCAGTACTTC
NA	few	TRBJ2-7	TRBV29-1	CSVDPPDRLYEQYF	TGCAGCGTTGATCCTCCCGATAGGCTCTACGAGCAGTACTTC
NA	few	TRBJ2-1	TRBV6-5	CASSYSPRNEQFF	TGTGCCAGCAGTTACAGTCCGCGCAATGAGCAGTTCTTC
NA	NA	TRBJ2-5	TRBV4-1	CASSRTQGYQETQYF	TGCGCCAGCAGCCGGACACAGGGCTATCAAGAGACCCAGTACTTC
NA	NA	TRBJ2-1	TRBV5-4	CASSFESHNEQFF	TGTGCCAGCAGCTTTGAATCCCACAATGAGCAGTTCTTC
NA	NA	TRBJ1-6	TRBV9	CASSAVRGSSPLHF	TGTGCCAGCAGCGCTGTGAGGGGGAGTTCACCCCTCCACTTT
TRBD1	NA	TRBJ1-2	TRBV7-8	CASSLENLPGQDGYTF	TGTGCCAGCAGCTTAGAGAACCTTCCGGGACAGGATGGCTACACCTTC